Presented here are 17 T cell receptor beta chains from one specimen sequenced in a study of cytomegalovirus exposure and HLA in healthy donors (dated by TCRdb to about 2017). The library was obtained by the immunoSEQ multiplex PCR assay. The source is immuneACCESS, and TCRdb retained only in-frame sequences with V and J called. Part of the clones is not carried over; for the studies checked, unresolved V genes explain less than half of this, and the remainder is unexplained. This sample holds around 170,000 clones; around 89% were observed only once. The top ten constitute 2.5% to 3.5% of the sample. Material: PBMCs. Receptor source: a man younger than 35 in good health and CMV-seronegative.

The chain combines TRBV27 with TRBJ2-7, with TRBD1 as a possible D gene (7 bases). The CDR3 totals 17 residues. Germline V gives CDR1 MNHEY, CDR2 SMNVEV (reference sequence). The ends were cut back, 0 bases at V and 3 bases at J, with 18 bases in the middle. CDR3 nucleotide sequence: TGTGCCAGCAGTTTATCCTCCCCTGGAGGGGGCAGCTACGAGCAGTACTTC. Residues: CASSLSSPGGGSYEQYF.

The genes are TRBV10-3 and TRBJ2-2, with 9 nucleotides matching TRBD1. The germline V gene has CDR1 ENHRY and CDR2 SYGVKD. The V gene end was trimmed by 5 bases and the J gene end by 1 base; junction bases not matched to a gene: 2. The CDR3 contains 15 residues. The CDR3 here is CAISLGQGNTGELFF. The CDR3 DNA is TGTGCCATCAGTTTGGGACAGGGGAACACCGGGGAGCTGTTTTTT.

The genes are TRBV19 and TRBJ1-1; D unresolved. Germline V gene lookup returns CDR1 LNHDA and CDR2 SQIVND (reference sequence). The V and J ends lost 6 bases and 3 bases respectively, with 8 bases between them. The CDR3 loop spans 12 amino acids. CDR3 residues: CASRDGYTEAFF. CDR3 DNA sequence: TGTGCCAGTAGAGACGGGTACACTGAAGCTTTCTTT.

V usage is TRBV30 and J usage is TRBJ2-2; D not resolved. Germline loops: CDR1 GTSNPN, CDR2 SVGIG (reference sequence). This CDR3 region has 13 residues. Trimming removed 5 bases from V and 5 bases from J, with 12 bases in between. The CDR3 sequence: CAWCAQRTGELFF. As DNA, the CDR3 is TGTGCCTGGTGCGCTCAGAGGACCGGGGAGCTGTTTTTT.

The V call is TRBV9, the J call TRBJ2-7; possibly TRBD2 for D (7 bases). Germline CDR1 SGDLS, CDR2 YYNGEE. CDR3 length: 14 amino acids. Trimming removed 2 bases from V and 3 bases from J, with 12 bases in between. The CDR3 DNA reads as TGTGCCAGCAGCGTTAGGGAGGGGGGCTACGAGCAGTACTTC. Its protein product is CASSVREGGYEQYF.

This clone has a single count. The CDR3 nucleotides read TGTGCCAGCAGAGTCAGAGACAGGGAATACACTGAAGCTTTCTTT. It codes for CASRVRDREYTEAFF. The chain combines TRBV2 with TRBJ1-1; 7 bases fit TRBD1. The CDR3 runs 15 residues. V shed 6 bases and J 3 bases; nucleotides not matched to a gene: 10. Germline V lookup: CDR1 SNHLY, CDR2 FYNNEI.

The CDR3 region has the DNA TGCGCCAGCAGCCCGGCGGGGGGGCGCGGCTCCTACGAGCAGTACTTC. Translation: CASSPAGGRGSYEQYF. The J gene is TRBJ2-7, the V gene TRBV5-1; 9 bases map to TRBD2. The CDR3 extends over 16 amino acids. CDR1 and CDR2 (germline): SGHRS, YFSETQ. After removal of 4 bases from V and 0 bases from J, the junction contained 8 bases not matched to a gene. Full variable domain (outside the CDR3, taken from reference TRBV5-1 and TRBJ2-7): KAGVTQTPRYLIKTRGQQVTLSCSPISGHRSVSWYQQTPGQGLQFLFEYFSETQRNKGNFPGRFSGRQFSNSRSEMNVSTLELGDSALYLCASSPAGGRGSYEQYFGPGTRLTVT.

CDR3 protein: CASSIYRTHTNEKLFF. The CDR3 DNA reads TGTGCCAGCAGCATCTATAGGACACATACTAATGAAAAACTGTTTTTT. The rearrangement links TRBV21-1 to TRBJ1-4; TRBD1, the table's D call, lacks a check against the DNA. TRBV21-1 is described as a pseudogene. The CDR3 length is 16 residues.

The rearrangement joins TRBV10-3 to TRBJ2-7; TRBD2 aligns across 8 bases. The CDR3 spans 14 residues. Germline V CDR1 and CDR2: ENHRY, SYGVKD. The V segment lost 2 bases and the J segment 0 bases; nucleotides outside the gene matches: 0. In DNA form, the CDR3 reads TGTGCCATCAGTGAGAGCGGGAGCTCCTACGAGCAGTACTTC. Encoded protein: CAISESGSSYEQYF.

The chain joins TRBV29-1 to TRBJ1-1; D is perhaps TRBD1 (5 bases). CDR3 length: 11 amino acids. V was clipped by 5 bases and J by 6 bases, with 10 bases between them. Germline CDR1 reads SQVTM; CDR2 reads ANQGSEA. This CDR3 reads CSVSDTPEAFF. The CDR3, as DNA: TGCAGCGTTTCGGACACCCCTGAAGCTTTCTTT. The whole variable domain, remainder taken from reference TRBV29-1 and TRBJ1-1, is SAVISQKPSRDICQRGTSLTIQCQVDSQVTMMFWYRQQPGQSLTLIATANQGSEATYESGFVIDKFPISRPNLTFSTLTVSNMSPEDSSIYLCSVSDTPEAFFGQGTRLTVV.

CDR3 bases: TGTGCCAGCAGCTTGTACAGGGACTATGGCTACACCTTC. It encodes CASSLYRDYGYTF. V and J are TRBV7-2 and TRBJ1-2; the D gene is possibly TRBD1 (6 bases). Germline assignment: CDR1 SGHTA and CDR2 FQGNSA. The germline V and J ends were trimmed by 3 bases and 3 bases, with 8 bases remaining between them. The CDR3 covers 13 residues.

This chain joins TRBV5-6 and TRBJ2-5; a possible D gene is TRBD2 (6 bases). Germline CDR1 and CDR2: SGHDT and YYEEEE. The ends were cut back, 6 bases at V and 7 bases at J, with 34 bases in the middle. The CDR3 contains 19 residues. The CDR3 sequence: CASNRAAGTLNLALGTQYF. DNA for the CDR3: TGTGCCAGCAACCGTGCGGCGGGGACCCTAAATTTAGCGTTGGGGACCCAGTACTTC.

A remark on this clone: This sample includes further DNA sequences coding for the same CDR3. The CDR3 here is CASSELAGGPNEQFF. CDR3 in DNA: TGTGCCAGCAGTGAACTAGCGGGGGGGCCAAATGAGCAGTTCTTC. This chain links TRBV6-1 with TRBJ2-1; 12 nucleotides agree with TRBD2. Germline V gene lookup returns CDR1 MNHNS and CDR2 SASEGT. The CDR3 is 15 amino acids. V dropped 2 bases and J dropped 7; count of bases not matched to a gene: 3.

V is TRBV28 and J is TRBJ1-1; tentatively, D is TRBD1 (5 bases). V was clipped by 4 bases and J by 4 bases, with 10 bases between them. The germline CDR1 and CDR2 sequences are MDHEN and SYDVKM. The length of the CDR3 is 13 residues. DNA of the CDR3: TGTGCCAGCAGTTCAGGGAGGGGCACTGAAGCTTTCTTT. It translates to CASSSGRGTEAFF.

V is TRBV25-1 and J is TRBJ2-6; possible D gene TRBD1, 5 bases. CDR3 length: 15 residues. The germline V and J ends were trimmed by 1 base and 4 bases, with 8 bases remaining between them. CDR1 is MGHDK, CDR2 SYGVNS, per germline. CDR3 residues: CASSEWAGGANVLTF. The CDR3 DNA reads as TGTGCCAGCAGTGAATGGGCAGGGGGGGCCAACGTCCTGACTTTC. The whole variable domain, remainder taken from reference TRBV25-1 and TRBJ2-6, is EADIYQTPRYLVIGTGKKITLECSQTMGHDKMYWYQQDPGMELHLIHYSYGVNSTEKGDLSSESTVSRIRTEHFPLTLESARPSHTSQYLCASSEWAGGANVLTFGAGSRLTVL.

This chain uses TRBV7-6 with TRBJ1-5; D is possibly TRBD1 (6 bases). This CDR3 is built from 13 residues. V shed 5 bases and J shed 6 bases, with 11 bases lying between them. Germline CDR1 SGHVS, CDR2 FNYEAQ. The CDR3 sequence: CASSARGSQPQHF. CDR3 bases: TGTGCCAGCAGCGCCAGGGGAAGTCAGCCCCAGCATTTT.

This clone has only a few counts. The chain combines TRBV7-6 with TRBJ2-2; TRBD1 agrees at 10 bases. The ends lost 5 bases at V and 4 bases at J; junction bases unmatched: 4. The CDR3 sequence is 15 residues long. Looked up from germline, CDR1 is SGHVS and CDR2 is FNYEAQ. The CDR3, as DNA: TGTGCCAGCAGCCAAGACAGGGGGCGCACCGGGGAGCTGTTTTTT. It specifies CASSQDRGRTGELFF.